The present T cell receptor beta chain was sequenced within a study of shared T cell receptors in the human thymus. The CDR3 extends over 15 amino acids. Germline assignment: CDR1 LNHNV and CDR2 YYDKDF (reference sequence). J was trimmed by 3 bases and V by 3 bases; bases with no gene match: 7. Libraries were prepared by immunoSEQ multiplex PCR; TCRdb keeps only in-frame clonotypes and omits some of them. The sample consists of 640,000 or so clones, around 87% of them appearing once. This clone is a singleton in its sample. These records were also assigned to another study, of human thymus T cells. From that report: Donation was from healthy Finnish infants who were having corrective surgery that addressed congenital heart defects. The study used thymus tissue resected during corrective heart surgery. What appeared biased in thymic and blood repertoires was the usage of V and J genes. Thymic TCR repertoires of unrelated people reportedly overlapped highly.

The V and J genes are TRBV15 and TRBJ2-7; 8 positions match TRBD2. The source is a boy in the first two years of life with a congenital heart defect. The material sequenced was thymocytes. This CDR3 reads CATSSKGLDHYEQYF. In DNA form, the CDR3 reads TGTGCCACCAGCAGTAAGGGACTAGACCACTACGAGCAGTACTTC.